This entry lists 5 T cell receptor beta chains sequenced from one sample in a study of shared clonotypes between healthy human individuals. Data came from immunoSEQ multiplex PCR; TCRdb stores just in-frame clones and leaves some out. The sample shows about 120,000 clones, 68% of them seen only once. Sequencing used memory CD8+ T cells sorted from blood. As for subset: CD45RO+ cells pooled with CCR7-negative TemRA cells. Source of these receptors: a woman aged 25 to 45 in good health.

This chain uses TRBV5-8 with TRBJ1-2; no clear D. The CDR3 has 13 residues. Trimming removed 8 bases at V and 2 bases at J, with 13 bases between. The germline V gene encodes CDR1 SGHTS and CDR2 YDEGEE. In DNA, the CDR3 is TGTGCCAGGGAACGGGAAGAGAACTATGGCTACACCTTC. Its translation is CAREREENYGYTF.

Ten or more counts support this clone. The rearrangement links TRBV11-2 to TRBJ2-5; no reliable D call. CDR1 and CDR2 (germline): SGHAT, FQNNGV. Trimming took off 1 base at V and 1 base at J, with 16 bases between the two ends. CDR3 length: 17 amino acids. CDR3 residues: CASSLGQSDWVQETQYF. Here the CDR3 DNA reads TGTGCCAGCAGCTTAGGCCAATCGGATTGGGTCCAAGAGACCCAGTACTTC.

The chain recombines TRBV6-5 with TRBJ2-1; D not resolved. V was cut by 10 bases and J by 1 base, with 14 bases left in between. This CDR3 spans 14 amino acids. The germline CDR1 and CDR2 sequences are MNHEY and SVGAGI. In nucleotides, the CDR3 is TGTGCCACCCGGGCCGATATATCCTACAATGAGCAGTTCTTC. Translating it yields CATRADISYNEQFF.

The rearrangement joins TRBV7-9 to TRBJ1-1; D is uncertain. Germline-derived CDR1 and CDR2 are SEHNR and FQNEAQ (reference sequence). The V gene lost 5 bases and the J gene lost 3 bases, with 10 bases spanning the gap. CDR3 length: 13 amino acids. CDR3 DNA sequence: TGTGCCAGCAGCCAAAGGAGGGACACTGAAGCTTTCTTT. The encoded protein is CASSQRRDTEAFF.

This sequence joins TRBV7-8 and TRBJ2-7; D possibly corresponds to TRBD1 (5 bases). The germline V and J ends were trimmed by 6 bases and 2 bases, with 11 bases remaining between them. The length of the CDR3 is 13 residues. CDR1 is SGHVS, CDR2 FQNEAQ, per germline. In DNA form, the CDR3 reads TGTGCCAGCAGGAAGGGGCCAACCTACGAGCAGTACTTC. Protein sequence: CASRKGPTYEQYF.